Listed below are T cell receptor beta chains from one sample, sequenced in a study of T cell changes during pregnancy in multiple sclerosis. Sequencing used immunoSEQ multiplex PCR; TCRdb keeps in-frame clones, though not all of them. The sample has tens of thousands of clones, around 93% seen once; the top ten hold around 0.93%. Sequences were derived from peripheral blood, sampled before pregnancy. These TCRs come from a female donor with multiple sclerosis, enrolled in a pregnancy study. Each CDR3 is given with its conserved first and last residue. A D gene is named only where the DNA matches it firmly. Some rows mark clone size as missing; the rest say once, few, many or name a class of expanded clone.

CDR3nt,CDR3aa,j_gene,d_gene,v_gene,abundance
TGTGCCAGTAGTATAACCGGGACAGGGGGCAACGAGCAGTACTTC,CASSITGTGGNEQYF,TRBJ2-7,TRBD1,TRBV19,.
TGTGCCAGCAGCTTAGGGGGACTTCTCACAGATACGCAGTATTTT,CASSLGGLLTDTQYF,TRBJ2-3,.,TRBV7-2,.
TGTGCCAGCAGCAAACAGGGATCTTCTGGCTACACCTTC,CASSKQGSSGYTF,TRBJ1-2,.,TRBV11-2,few
TGTGCCAGCAGCTTAGTGAGTCGAAGCTATGGCTACACCTTC,CASSLVSRSYGYTF,TRBJ1-2,.,TRBV7-9,.
TGTGCCAGCAGCCCTGACAGCCGACGAAACACTGAAGCTTTCTTT,CASSPDSRRNTEAFF,TRBJ1-1,.,TRBV9,.
TGTGCCAGTAGGCGACAGGGGAGGCCCCAGCATTTT,CASRRQGRPQHF,TRBJ1-5,TRBD1,TRBV19,.
TGCAGCGTGATGGCAGGGGCGAACACTGAAGCTTTCTTT,CSVMAGANTEAFF,TRBJ1-1,.,TRBV29-1,few
TGCGCCAGCAGCTTACGCGACTATGGCTACACCTTC,CASSLRDYGYTF,TRBJ1-2,.,TRBV5-1,.
TGCGCCAGCAGCGGGGGACAGACGAACACCGGGGAGCTGTTTTTT,CASSGGQTNTGELFF,TRBJ2-2,TRBD1,TRBV5-1,.
TGTGCCAGCAGTTTATTTTTGAGGGTCACCCGAAGCGGGAGGGCCTCGTTTGAGCAGTACTTC,CASSLFLRVTRSGRASFEQYF,TRBJ2-7,TRBD2,TRBV28,.
TGTGCCAGCAGCGCATACAGGGGTGGAGGGTCTGGGGCCAACGTCCTGACTTTC,CASSAYRGGGSGANVLTF,TRBJ2-6,.,TRBV7-3,.
TGTGCTAGTGGGCGCCCTAGCGGGGGGCCCACCGGGGAGCTGTTTTTT,CASGRPSGGPTGELFF,TRBJ2-2,TRBD2,TRBV12-5,.
TGTGCCAGCAGCTGGGGCCTAGCGGAAAAACTGTTTTTT,CASSWGLAEKLFF,TRBJ1-4,.,TRBV5-4,.
TGTGCCAGTAGTGCCTACTCGCGGGGGGGCTCGCTAAATGAGCAGTTCTTC,CASSAYSRGGSLNEQFF,TRBJ2-1,TRBD2,TRBV19,.
TGCGCCAGCAGCCAGGGCCGGGGACTCTACGAGCAGTACTTC,CASSQGRGLYEQYF,TRBJ2-7,.,TRBV4-3,.
TGTGCCAGCAGTTTTAGGGGGCGTCTTGGAGGGGACGGGTCCTACAATGAGCAGTTCTTC,CASSFRGRLGGDGSYNEQFF,TRBJ2-1,.,TRBV27,once
TGCAGCGTTGAATACAGGGGGCTGGGTGGCTACACCTTC,CSVEYRGLGGYTF,TRBJ1-2,TRBD1,TRBV29-1,few
TGTGCCAGCAGTTACGGTTCAGGAAACGCCGCGGAGCTGTTTTTT,CASSYGSGNAAELFF,TRBJ2-2,.,TRBV27,.
TGTGCCATCAGTGGGAGGACGGACACTGAAGCTTTCTTT,CAISGRTDTEAFF,TRBJ1-1,.,TRBV10-3,.
TGTGCCACCAGCAGGGCAGTTAACACTGAAGCTTTCTTT,CATSRAVNTEAFF,TRBJ1-1,.,TRBV15,.
TGTGCCAGCAGCCGACTAGCGGATAGCTCCTACGAGCAGTACTTC,CASSRLADSSYEQYF,TRBJ2-7,TRBD2,TRBV6-5,.
TGTGCCTGGAGCCTAGGGATGGGACAGCGCTACGAGCAGTACTTC,CAWSLGMGQRYEQYF,TRBJ2-7,TRBD1,TRBV30,.
TGCGCCAGCAGCTTAGCTAGCGGGAGACGTAATGAGCAGTTCTTC,CASSLASGRRNEQFF,TRBJ2-1,TRBD2,TRBV5-1,.
TGTGCTAGTGGTTTGGTTCTCGGACAAAAGGACTACGAGCAGTACTTC,CASGLVLGQKDYEQYF,TRBJ2-7,.,TRBV12-5,.
TGTGCCAGCAAACCGGCCGGACAGTCGGTGGGGGAGCAGTACTTC,CASKPAGQSVGEQYF,TRBJ2-7,.,TRBV2,.